Listed below are T cell receptor beta chains from one sample, sequenced in a study of OX40 agonist ivuxolimab in advanced cancers. Libraries were prepared by immunoSEQ multiplex PCR; TCRdb keeps only in-frame clonotypes and omits some of them. The sample shows roughly 80,000 clones, around 84% of them seen only once. The sample consisted of CD4+ or CD8+ T cells sorted from blood, taken in a trial of the OX40 agonist ivuxolimab. These receptors were obtained from an adult with an advanced solid tumor such as melanoma, head and neck, liver or kidney cancer. The CDR3 runs from the conserved cysteine through the conserved F or W. The D gene is left open where the match is weak. Part of the rows lack a size; the others show once, few, many or a class for expanded clones.

D	V	J	size	CDR3	DNA
TRBD1	TRBV5-5	TRBJ1-2	.	CASSLGTGENYGYTF	TGTGCCAGCAGCTTAGGGACAGGGGAGAACTATGGCTACACCTTC
.	TRBV19	TRBJ2-1	.	CASSIQAKPYNEQFF	TGTGCCAGTAGTATCCAAGCCAAGCCCTACAATGAGCAGTTCTTC
TRBD2	TRBV14	TRBJ2-5	.	CASSLQTSGGTETQYF	TGTGCCAGCAGCCTTCAGACTAGCGGGGGGACGGAGACCCAGTACTTC
.	TRBV7-9	TRBJ2-7	.	CASSLGVVQGYEQYF	TGTGCCAGCAGCTTGGGGGTCGTGCAGGGCTACGAGCAGTACTTC
TRBD1	TRBV10-2	TRBJ1-1	.	CASSDTHRGERKAFF	TGCGCCAGCAGTGATACTCACAGGGGAGAGAGGAAAGCTTTCTTT
.	TRBV2	TRBJ1-1	.	CASTWPGDNTEAFF	TGTGCCAGCACCTGGCCAGGGGATAACACTGAAGCTTTCTTT
TRBD1	TRBV29-1	TRBJ2-5	.	CSVRSEQGAQETQYF	TGCAGCGTCCGTAGTGAGCAGGGGGCTCAAGAGACCCAGTACTTC
.	TRBV9	TRBJ2-3	once	CASSVGGTRTDTQYF	TGTGCCAGCAGCGTAGGTGGGACACGCACAGATACGCAGTATTTT
.	TRBV5-4	TRBJ1-4	once	CASSDRRGHNEKLFF	TGTGCCAGCAGCGATCGGAGAGGGCATAATGAAAAACTGTTTTTT
TRBD2	TRBV7-2	TRBJ2-7	.	CASSLVAGGRDEQYF	TGTGCCAGCAGCTTAGTGGCGGGGGGACGGGACGAGCAGTACTTC
.	TRBV28	TRBJ2-3	.	CASSPHTLKTDTQYF	TGTGCCAGCAGCCCACATACTTTAAAGACAGATACGCAGTATTTT
TRBD1	TRBV28	TRBJ1-5	.	CASRTTQGAFQPQHF	TGTGCCAGCAGGACCACCCAGGGGGCCTTTCAGCCCCAGCATTTT
.	TRBV19	TRBJ2-5	.	CASSFEETQYF	TGTGCCAGTAGTTTCGAGGAGACCCAGTACTTC
.	TRBV19	TRBJ2-2	few	CASQHSNNPGELFF	TGTGCCAGCCAGCATTCGAATAATCCCGGGGAGCTGTTTTTT
.	TRBV5-4	TRBJ1-5	.	CASSLGGGNQPQHF	TGTGCCAGCAGCTTGGGAGGGGGGAATCAGCCCCAGCATTTT
.	TRBV13	TRBJ1-2	.	CASSLKGSGGYTF	TGTGCCAGCAGCTTGAAAGGGTCGGGTGGCTACACCTTC
.	TRBV18	TRBJ1-2	.	CASSPSLESGYTF	TGTGCCAGCTCACCAAGCCTGGAGAGTGGCTACACCTTC
TRBD1	TRBV2	TRBJ1-6	.	CASVTGVNSPLHF	TGTGCCAGCGTAACAGGGGTGAATTCACCCCTCCACTTT
.	TRBV19	TRBJ1-2	.	CASSSTGGVNGYTF	TGTGCCAGTAGTTCCACCGGCGGAGTCAATGGCTACACCTTC
TRBD1	TRBV2	TRBJ2-4	.	CASSENYGQGHIQYF	TGTGCCAGCAGTGAAAACTACGGACAGGGCCACATTCAGTACTTC
TRBD1	TRBV19	TRBJ2-7	.	CASSSGQSYEQYF	TGTGCCAGTAGTTCGGGACAGAGTTACGAGCAGTACTTC
.	TRBV5-1	TRBJ2-4	.	CASSLGGLPDIQYF	TGCGCCAGCAGCTTGGGTGGCTTACCGGACATTCAGTACTTC
TRBD2	TRBV5-4	TRBJ2-1	.	CASSWAGGYNEQFF	TGTGCCAGCAGCTGGGCGGGGGGCTACAATGAGCAGTTCTTC
TRBD1	TRBV2	TRBJ1-5	.	CARTGTGINQPQHF	TGTGCCAGGACGGGGACAGGGATCAATCAGCCCCAGCATTTT
.	TRBV7-2	TRBJ2-2	.	CASSFKNTGELFF	TGTGCCAGCAGCTTTAAAAACACCGGGGAGCTGTTTTTT
TRBD1	TRBV6-4	TRBJ1-5	.	CASSSTGGRNQPQHF	TGTGCCAGCAGTTCCACAGGGGGCAGAAATCAGCCCCAGCATTTT
.	TRBV19	TRBJ1-2	.	CASSIPGDHGYTF	TGTGCCAGTAGTATTCCGGGAGATCATGGCTACACCTTC
TRBD2	TRBV7-3	TRBJ2-7	.	CASSLYLAGASEQYF	TGTGCCAGCAGCTTATATTTAGCGGGGGCGTCCGAGCAGTACTTC
.	TRBV5-4	TRBJ1-1	.	CASSPVEGHTEAFF	TGTGCCAGCAGCCCTGTTGAGGGCCACACTGAAGCTTTCTTT
.	TRBV7-9	TRBJ2-2	.	CASSVGTGELFF	TGTGCCAGCAGCGTCGGCACCGGGGAGCTGTTTTTT
TRBD2	TRBV29-1	TRBJ2-1	.	CSVANSGGAGAYNEQFF	TGCAGCGTTGCTAATAGCGGGGGGGCCGGAGCCTACAATGAGCAGTTCTTC
.	TRBV28	TRBJ2-3	.	CASSSGGGTDTQYF	TGTGCCAGCAGTTCTGGGGGTGGCACAGATACGCAGTATTTT
.	TRBV5-1	TRBJ2-1	.	CASSFDGATKYNEQFF	TGCGCCAGCAGCTTCGACGGGGCCACAAAGTACAATGAGCAGTTCTTC
.	TRBV29-1	TRBJ2-1	many	CSAGSFGGNEQFF	TGCAGCGCGGGCTCGTTCGGTGGCAATGAGCAGTTCTTC
.	TRBV6-6	TRBJ1-6	few	CASIDREGSPLHF	TGTGCCAGCATTGACAGAGAGGGGTCACCCCTCCACTTT
.	TRBV5-1	TRBJ2-2	once	CASSLGERFTGELFF	TGCGCCAGCAGCTTGGGCGAACGGTTCACCGGGGAGCTGTTTTTT
.	TRBV30	TRBJ1-5	.	CAWRDPNQPQHF	TGTGCCTGGAGAGACCCGAATCAGCCCCAGCATTTT
TRBD2	TRBV5-4	TRBJ2-5	.	CASSLAQRGAITETQYF	TGTGCCAGCAGCTTGGCCCAGCGGGGGGCCATCACGGAGACCCAGTACTTC